This T cell receptor (beta chain) was found in a study of blood T cell repertoires in COVID-19. Study-level background: From the United States, Italy and Spain came samples of acute and convalescent COVID-19. Nucleic acid was either cDNA or gDNA, and it came from T cells, B-cell-depleted T cells, or PBMCs.

Original analysis: Amplification of reference gene primers was used by the study to estimate nucleated cell counts. Clones were sequenced by immunoSEQ multiplex PCR, and TCRdb holds only the in-frame ones, with some missing. The V and J calls and the clone size are those of that table, but D and trimming were determined from the DNA. The sample comprises 80,000 to 95,000 clones, approximately 91% of which are singletons, and around 3.4% rests with the top ten. Trimming removed 5 bases from V and 3 bases from J; junction bases left unmatched: 13. CDR1 is SEHNR, CDR2 FQNEAQ, per germline (reference sequence). This CDR3 has 17 amino acids.

This chain links TRBV7-9 with TRBJ2-5; 9 nucleotides agree with TRBD1. This TCR was recovered from a woman in her 70s with acute or convalescent COVID-19. Input material: peripheral blood. The CDR3, as DNA: TGTGCCAGCAGCGAAGGGTGGACAGGGGTAAGGGAAGAGACCCAGTACTTC. Residues: CASSEGWTGVREETQYF.